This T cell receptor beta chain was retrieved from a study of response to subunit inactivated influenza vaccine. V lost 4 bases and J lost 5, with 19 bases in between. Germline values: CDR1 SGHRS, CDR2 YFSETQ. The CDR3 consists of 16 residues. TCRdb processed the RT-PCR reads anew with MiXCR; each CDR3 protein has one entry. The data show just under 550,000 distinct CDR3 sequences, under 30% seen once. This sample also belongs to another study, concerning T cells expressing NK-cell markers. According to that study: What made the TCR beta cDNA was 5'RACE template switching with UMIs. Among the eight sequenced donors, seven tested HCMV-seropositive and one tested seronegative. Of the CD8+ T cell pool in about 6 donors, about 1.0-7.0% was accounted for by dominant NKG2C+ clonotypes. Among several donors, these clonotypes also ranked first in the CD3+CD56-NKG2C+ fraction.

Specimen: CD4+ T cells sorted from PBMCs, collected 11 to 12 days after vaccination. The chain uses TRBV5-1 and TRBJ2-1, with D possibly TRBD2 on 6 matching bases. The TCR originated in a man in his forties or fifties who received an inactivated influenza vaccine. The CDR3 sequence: CASSPPQASVDNEQFF. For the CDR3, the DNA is TGCGCCAGCAGCCCTCCCCAGGCTAGCGTAGACAATGAGCAGTTCTTC. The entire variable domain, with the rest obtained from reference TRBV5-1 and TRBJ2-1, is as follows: KAGVTQTPRYLIKTRGQQVTLSCSPISGHRSVSWYQQTPGQGLQFLFEYFSETQRNKGNFPGRFSGRQFSNSRSEMNVSTLELGDSALYLCASSPPQASVDNEQFFGPGTRLTVL.